Below, one T cell receptor (beta chain) is given with its context. Its antigen remains unknown. This CDR3 spans 16 amino acids. V was clipped by 2 bases and J by 5 bases; unmatched bases: 8. CDR1 is PRHDT, CDR2 FYEKMQ, per germline (reference sequence). The sample originates from a study of T cell responses to AZD1222 COVID-19 vaccine. Points from the study as a whole: Clonal diversity was possibly underestimated; the donors were predominantly white British and more often female. Nearly half of unique spike-specific TCRs reportedly avoided B.1.351 and B.1.1.7 mutated regions.

Profiled with immunoSEQ multiplex PCR; TCRdb holds only in-frame clones, not every one. The table shows 150,000 to 180,000 clones, with roughly nine tenths occurring only once. Sequenced here: peripheral blood, sampled on day 0 of AZD1222 vaccination. The chain links TRBV13 to TRBJ2-1; 8 nucleotides line up with TRBD2. The clonotype was recovered from an adult in good health. In nucleotides, the CDR3 is TGTGCCAGCAGCTTACGAAGCGGGGGACTCCACAATGAGCAGTTCTTC. It encodes CASSLRSGGLHNEQFF. Using reference TRBV13 and TRBJ2-1 for the parts outside the CDR3, the full variable domain is AAGVIQSPRHLIKEKRETATLKCYPIPRHDTVYWYQQGPGQDPQFLISFYEKMQSDKGSIPDRFSAQQFSDYHSELNMSSLELGDSALYFCASSLRSGGLHNEQFFGPGTRLTVL.